The present T cell receptor beta chain was sequenced within a study of shared clonotypes between healthy human individuals. Regarding the study as a whole: Approximately 5.4% of naive CD4 clonotypes were common to a few donors.

Turning to this clone: Its antigen is unidentified.

Only CD45RO-negative cells positively selected for CCR7 counted as naive CD8 cells, so terminally differentiated effector memory CD45RA+ cells were excluded. The V end was cut by 4 bases, the J end by 2 bases, with 8 bases between. CDR3 length equals 13 residues. Per the germline V gene, CDR1 is SGHNT and CDR2 is YENEEA. TCRdb keeps only in-frame clones here, not all; method: immunoSEQ multiplex PCR. The repertoire holds around 700,000 clones, with about 90% as singletons. The specimen was naive CD8+ T cells sorted from blood. This chain links TRBV11-3 with TRBJ2-5; a weak D match, TRBD1 (6 bases). This TCR was recovered from a man aged 25-45 years in good health. CDR3 protein: CASSSDRQETQYF. CDR3 nucleotides: TGTGCCAGCAGCTCCGACAGGCAAGAGACCCAGTACTTC.